A selection of T cell receptor beta chains follows, all from one sample in a study of T cell changes during pregnancy in multiple sclerosis. Using immunoSEQ multiplex PCR, the repertoire was profiled, and TCRdb retains in-frame clones only, with some absent. Altogether roughly 41,000 clones are present, roughly 94% being singletons, with the ten largest covering 1.5% to 2%. The material sequenced was peripheral blood, taken in the third trimester of pregnancy. The receptor set was obtained from a female donor with multiple sclerosis, enrolled in a pregnancy study. CDR3s include the opening cysteine and the closing phenylalanine or tryptophan. D genes are given only for firm matches. The size entry is marked missing in some rows and otherwise reads once, few, many or a size class.

abundance,v_gene,j_gene,d_gene,CDR3nt,CDR3aa
-,TRBV28,TRBJ1-1,TRBD1,TGTGCCAGCAGTTTGGGACAGGAGAACACTGAAGCTTTCTTT,CASSLGQENTEAFF
-,TRBV4-2,TRBJ2-5,-,TGTGCCAGCAGCCAAGATGGAACGGTGGGGGGAGAGACCCAGTACTTC,CASSQDGTVGGETQYF
-,TRBV4-1,TRBJ1-6,-,TGCGCCAGCAGCCAAGCGGGAGGGGGTTCACCCCTCCACTTT,CASSQAGGGSPLHF
-,TRBV28,TRBJ1-2,TRBD1,TGTGCCAGCACCATGCGGGGTGGACAGGGGGCCTATGGCTACACCTTC,CASTMRGGQGAYGYTF
-,TRBV28,TRBJ2-1,TRBD2,TGTGCCAGCAGTTTTATACTTTTTCCGGGGAGGGCCCACAATGAGCAGTTCTTC,CASSFILFPGRAHNEQFF
-,TRBV7-9,TRBJ2-1,TRBD2,TGTGCCAGCAGCTTAGGGGCGGGAGGGCCAGGAGAGCAGTTCTTC,CASSLGAGGPGEQFF
-,TRBV7-3,TRBJ2-1,-,TGTGCCAGCAGCGGTAGCGGCCAGGATGAGCAGTTCTTC,CASSGSGQDEQFF
-,TRBV30,TRBJ1-6,-,TGTGCCTGGAGTAGGCAGGGAAGGGCACCCCTCCACTTT,CAWSRQGRAPLHF
-,TRBV19,TRBJ2-1,TRBD2,TGTGCCAGTAGTCCCCGACTAGCGGGGCTTCCGGATGAGCAGTTCTTC,CASSPRLAGLPDEQFF
-,TRBV15,TRBJ2-1,TRBD2,TGTGCCACCAGCAGAGGCGGGAGCTCCTACAATGAGCAGTTCTTC,CATSRGGSSYNEQFF
-,TRBV19,TRBJ1-6,TRBD1,TGTGCCACCAAGGACAGGGGCTCCTATAATTCACCCCTCCACTTT,CATKDRGSYNSPLHF
-,TRBV18,TRBJ1-1,-,TGTGCCAGCTCACCACCGGGCAGGGAAGAAGCTTTCTTT,CASSPPGREEAFF
-,TRBV7-9,TRBJ2-7,TRBD1,TGTGCCAGCAGCTTAGAAGTCGGCAGGGGGAATCCTTCCGAGCAGTACTTC,CASSLEVGRGNPSEQYF
once,TRBV18,TRBJ2-7,TRBD1,TGTGCCAGCTCACCACAGGGGGCTGCGGCCTACTACGAGCAGTACTTC,CASSPQGAAAYYEQYF
-,TRBV28,TRBJ1-2,TRBD1,TGTGCCAGCAGTCCCACAGGGGGCAGGAACTATGGCTACACCTTC,CASSPTGGRNYGYTF
-,TRBV28,TRBJ1-2,TRBD1,TGTGCCAGCAGTCCTACAGGGGGTAGCCTCTATGGCTACACCTTC,CASSPTGGSLYGYTF
-,TRBV5-1,TRBJ2-2,TRBD2,TGCGCCAGCAGCTCCTTAGCGGGTACGAACACCGGGGAGCTGTTTTTT,CASSSLAGTNTGELFF
-,TRBV9,TRBJ2-1,TRBD2,TGTGCCAGCAGCATCCGACTAGCGGGAGATCTGTTCTTC,CASSIRLAGDLFF
-,TRBV28,TRBJ1-1,TRBD1,TGTGCCACCAGATGGCTACAGGGGAGCACTGAAGCTTTCTTT,CATRWLQGSTEAFF
-,TRBV7-9,TRBJ2-5,TRBD1,TGTGCCAGCAGCTCCAGGGGGCCGGAGACCCAGTACTTC,CASSSRGPETQYF
-,TRBV19,TRBJ2-2,-,TGTGCCAGTAGTATCACTACGGGGGAGCTGTTTTTT,CASSITTGELFF
once,TRBV11-3,TRBJ1-3,-,TGTGCCAGCAGTATTTCGACAGGTGGAAACACCATATATTTT,CASSISTGGNTIYF
-,TRBV9,TRBJ2-7,-,TGTGCCAGCAGCGTAGAGGAGGGGTACGAGCAGTACTTC,CASSVEEGYEQYF